The rows below give T cell receptor beta chains drawn from one sample of a study of OX40 agonist ivuxolimab in advanced cancers. The protocol was immunoSEQ multiplex PCR, while the TCRdb copy is restricted to in-frame clones and leaves out a portion. Among around 100,000 clones listed, 85% to 95% were seen once. The sequences come from CD4+ or CD8+ T cells sorted from blood, collected in a trial of the OX40 agonist ivuxolimab. The source is an adult with an advanced solid tumor such as melanoma, head and neck, liver or kidney cancer. CDR3s include the opening cysteine and the closing phenylalanine or tryptophan. D genes are given only for firm matches. Some rows mark clone size as missing; the rest say once, few, many or name a class of expanded clone.

j_gene	v_gene	abundance	d_gene	CDR3aa	CDR3nt
TRBJ1-6	TRBV30	once	TRBD1	CACHRARGGYNSPLHF	TGTGCCTGCCACCGGGCCAGGGGGGGTTATAATTCACCCCTCCACTTT
TRBJ2-1	TRBV6-6	NA	NA	CASSYSDSADYIRFF	TGTGCCAGCAGTTACTCGGACAGTGCCGATTATATCCGGTTCTTC
TRBJ1-2	TRBV30	NA	NA	CAWSVTGLYGYTF	TGTGCCTGGAGTGTAACAGGCCTCTATGGCTACACCTTC
TRBJ2-3	TRBV5-4	NA	TRBD1	CASSSSGGNRIDTQYF	TGTGCCAGCAGCTCCTCAGGGGGCAATAGGATAGATACGCAGTATTTT
TRBJ1-6	TRBV6-5	NA	NA	CASSRTDNSPLHF	TGTGCCAGCAGTCGGACAGATAATTCACCCCTCCACTTT
TRBJ1-1	TRBV11-3	NA	NA	CASSGRGRTEAFF	TGTGCCAGCAGCGGCAGGGGCCGCACTGAAGCTTTCTTT
TRBJ1-6	TRBV30	NA	NA	CAWSAASSPLHF	TGTGCCTGGAGTGCCGCGAGTTCACCCCTCCACTTT
TRBJ1-5	TRBV5-1	NA	NA	CASSVSHNQPQHF	TGCGCCAGCAGCGTGTCACATAATCAGCCCCAGCATTTT
TRBJ1-1	TRBV11-3	NA	NA	CASSRQSNTEAFF	TGTGCCAGCAGCCGCCAGTCGAACACTGAAGCTTTCTTT
TRBJ2-3	TRBV4-1	NA	NA	CASSQEKDTQYF	TGCGCCAGCAGCCAAGAAAAAGATACGCAGTATTTT
TRBJ2-1	TRBV28	NA	NA	CASSLGSRRSYNEQFF	TGTGCCAGCAGTTTAGGGTCACGCCGATCCTACAATGAGCAGTTCTTC
TRBJ2-5	TRBV4-3	NA	TRBD2	CASSQKGGTSGSPQETQYF	TGCGCCAGCAGCCAAAAGGGTGGGACTAGCGGGAGCCCACAAGAGACCCAGTACTTC
TRBJ1-2	TRBV30	NA	TRBD1	CAWNRSPFSTGARNGYTF	TGTGCCTGGAACAGATCCCCTTTCTCAACAGGGGCCCGCAATGGCTACACCTTC
TRBJ2-5	TRBV19	NA	NA	CASSMGGQGRETQYF	TGTGCCAGTAGTATGGGGGGGCAGGGAAGAGAGACCCAGTACTTC
TRBJ1-4	TRBV7-6	NA	NA	CASSPLRWDEKLFF	TGTGCCAGCAGCCCCCTCCGTTGGGATGAAAAACTGTTTTTT
TRBJ2-3	TRBV30	NA	NA	CAWRRDSSSPDTQYF	TGTGCCTGGAGGAGGGACTCCTCTAGTCCAGATACGCAGTATTTT
TRBJ1-5	TRBV28	NA	NA	CASSTPPTNQPQHF	TGTGCCAGCAGTACCCCCCCCACCAATCAGCCCCAGCATTTT
TRBJ2-3	TRBV11-2	NA	NA	CASSLGGTDTQYF	TGTGCCAGCAGCTTAGGCGGCACAGATACGCAGTATTTT
TRBJ2-3	TRBV9	NA	NA	CASSSPGSTDTQYF	TGTGCCAGCAGCTCACCTGGGAGCACAGATACGCAGTATTTT
TRBJ1-1	TRBV6-6	NA	TRBD1	CASRTGQVTEAFF	TGTGCCAGCAGAACCGGACAGGTAACTGAAGCTTTCTTT
TRBJ1-2	TRBV27	NA	TRBD1	CASSLSTGGTYGYTF	TGTGCCAGCAGCCTTAGCACAGGGGGAACCTATGGCTACACCTTC
TRBJ2-3	TRBV5-1	NA	NA	CASSLSGASTDTQYF	TGCGCCAGCAGCTTGTCGGGGGCTAGCACAGATACGCAGTATTTT
TRBJ2-2	TRBV2	once	NA	CASKAMTANTGELFF	TGTGCCAGCAAAGCTATGACAGCCAACACCGGGGAGCTGTTTTTT
TRBJ2-7	TRBV20-1	NA	NA	CSAREVYEQYF	TGCAGTGCTAGAGAGGTCTACGAGCAGTACTTC
TRBJ2-1	TRBV7-9	NA	NA	CASSIRDTAYNEQFF	TGTGCCAGCAGCATCCGGGACACTGCCTACAATGAGCAGTTCTTC
TRBJ1-4	TRBV6-5	NA	NA	CASSSRGVPNEKLFF	TGTGCCAGCAGTTCAAGGGGAGTGCCTAATGAAAAACTGTTTTTT
TRBJ2-5	TRBV5-1	NA	NA	CASSSQGPSSGETQYF	TGCGCCAGCAGCTCCCAGGGACCTAGCAGTGGAGAGACCCAGTACTTC
TRBJ1-6	TRBV11-2	few	NA	CASSSGGSYSPLHF	TGTGCCAGCAGCTCGGGGGGGAGCTATTCACCCCTCCACTTT
TRBJ1-5	TRBV30	NA	NA	CAWSAGGQRGNQPQHF	TGTGCCTGGTCAGCAGGCGGCCAAAGGGGAAATCAGCCCCAGCATTTT
TRBJ1-1	TRBV7-9	NA	NA	CASKAGVNTEAFF	TGTGCCAGCAAGGCAGGAGTGAACACTGAAGCTTTCTTT
TRBJ1-4	TRBV9	NA	NA	CASSVGVWTNEKLFF	TGTGCCAGCAGCGTAGGGGTCTGGACTAATGAAAAACTGTTTTTT
TRBJ1-1	TRBV5-6	few	NA	CASSRRAMNTEAFF	TGTGCCAGCAGCCGCAGGGCCATGAACACTGAAGCTTTCTTT
TRBJ2-1	TRBV27	NA	TRBD2	CASSLLFGASGSYEQFF	TGTGCCAGCAGTTTATTATTTGGCGCTAGCGGGAGTTATGAGCAGTTCTTC
TRBJ2-3	TRBV10-3	NA	NA	CAAQDKIGTDTQYF	TGTGCCGCACAGGACAAAATAGGCACAGATACGCAGTATTTT
TRBJ2-2	TRBV30	NA	TRBD1	CAWSVYGTGAAGIGELFF	TGTGCCTGGAGTGTCTATGGGACAGGGGCCGCGGGGATCGGGGAGCTGTTTTTT
TRBJ2-5	TRBV9	NA	TRBD2	CASSVLAGRVGQETQYF	TGTGCCAGCAGCGTTTTAGCGGGACGGGTGGGGCAAGAGACCCAGTACTTC
TRBJ2-1	TRBV11-3	NA	TRBD2	CASSSRTSGGNEQFF	TGTGCCAGCAGCTCGCGGACTAGCGGGGGGAATGAGCAGTTCTTC
TRBJ1-5	TRBV10-3	NA	NA	CAIIRPQNNQPQHF	TGTGCCATCATAAGACCACAAAACAATCAGCCCCAGCATTTT
TRBJ1-5	TRBV10-3	NA	NA	CAISDDNQPQHF	TGTGCCATCAGTGACGACAATCAGCCCCAGCATTTT
TRBJ2-1	TRBV7-3	NA	TRBD2	CASSSGLANEQFF	TGTGCCAGCAGCTCGGGACTAGCGAATGAGCAGTTCTTC
TRBJ2-1	TRBV9	NA	NA	CASSVGLEVIDEQFF	TGTGCCAGCAGCGTAGGTCTAGAAGTCATCGATGAGCAGTTCTTC
TRBJ1-2	TRBV28	NA	NA	CASSLVGYGYTF	TGTGCCAGCAGTTTAGTTGGCTATGGCTACACCTTC
TRBJ2-5	TRBV19	NA	TRBD2	CASRLAGGETQYF	TGTGCCAGTCGACTAGCGGGGGGGGAGACCCAGTACTTC
TRBJ1-5	TRBV6-6	NA	NA	CASSYSDGSNQPQHF	TGTGCCAGCAGTTACTCGGACGGTAGCAATCAGCCCCAGCATTTT
TRBJ2-5	TRBV7-3	NA	TRBD2	CASSPAGERGETQYF	TGTGCCAGCAGCCCAGCGGGAGAACGGGGGGAGACCCAGTACTTC
TRBJ2-3	TRBV28	NA	NA	CASRGAGRQDTQYF	TGTGCCAGCAGGGGGGCCGGTCGACAGGATACGCAGTATTTT
TRBJ2-1	TRBV6-5	NA	NA	CASRDAVEQFF	TGTGCCAGCAGGGACGCTGTTGAGCAGTTCTTC
TRBJ2-6	TRBV19	NA	NA	CASAQSSGANVLTF	TGTGCCAGCGCACAAAGCTCTGGGGCCAACGTCCTGACTTTC
TRBJ1-2	TRBV30	NA	TRBD1	CAWRAGGFYGYTF	TGTGCCTGGAGGGCAGGGGGCTTCTATGGCTACACCTTC
TRBJ1-6	TRBV13	once	NA	CASSLGNRVTRHSPLHF	TGTGCCAGCAGCTTAGGGAACAGGGTCACTCGGCATTCACCCCTCCACTTT
TRBJ2-1	TRBV11-2	NA	NA	CASSLELYNEQFF	TGTGCCAGCAGCTTAGAACTGTACAATGAGCAGTTCTTC
TRBJ1-5	TRBV6-6	NA	NA	CASSYPEEQPQHF	TGTGCCAGCAGTTACCCTGAGGAGCAGCCCCAGCATTTT
TRBJ2-2	TRBV30	NA	NA	CAWSVWGRHTGELFF	TGTGCCTGGAGTGTATGGGGGCGACACACCGGGGAGCTGTTTTTT
TRBJ2-1	TRBV4-2	NA	NA	CASSQATGSRMNEQFF	TGTGCCAGCAGCCAAGCGACCGGGAGCAGGATGAATGAGCAGTTCTTC
TRBJ2-3	TRBV7-2	NA	TRBD2	CASSLLAGGSTDTQYF	TGTGCCAGCAGCTTACTAGCGGGGGGCAGCACAGATACGCAGTATTTT